The 28 T cell receptor beta chains below come from one sample, sequenced in a study of OX40 agonist ivuxolimab in advanced cancers. Libraries were prepared by immunoSEQ multiplex PCR; TCRdb keeps only in-frame clonotypes and omits some of them. The sample has tens of thousands of clones; approximately 80% are singletons. The sample consisted of CD4+ or CD8+ T cells sorted from blood, taken in a trial of the OX40 agonist ivuxolimab. The origin of the receptors is an adult with an advanced solid tumor such as melanoma, head and neck, liver or kidney cancer.

The chain is built from TRBV7-9 and TRBJ2-1; 16 bases align to TRBD2. Germline lookup yields CDR1 SEHNR and CDR2 FQNEAQ (reference sequence). This CDR3 contains 19 residues. Trimming at V came to 4 bases and at J to 8 bases, leaving 14 bases not matched to a gene. The CDR3 spells CASSSRGVGTSGGAHEQFF. The CDR3 coding sequence is TGTGCCAGCAGCTCCCGCGGGGTCGGGACTAGCGGGGGGGCTCATGAGCAGTTCTTC.

The chain joins TRBV7-3 to TRBJ1-1; D is possibly TRBD1 (5 bases). Trimming shortened V by 1 base and J by 2 bases, and 14 bases separated the two germline ends. CDR1 and CDR2 (germline): SGHTA, FQGTGA. The CDR3 extends over 16 amino acids. The CDR3 bases are TGTGCCAGCAGCTTAAACGGGGGAAGCTTCAACACTGAAGCTTTCTTT. Amino acid sequence: CASSLNGGSFNTEAFF. The full variable domain, with the rest looked up from reference TRBV7-3 and TRBJ1-1, is GAGVSQTPSNKVTEKGKYVELRCDPISGHTALYWYRQSLGQGPEFLIYFQGTGAADDSGLPNDRFFAVRPEGSVSTLKIQRTERGDSAVYLCASSLNGGSFNTEAFFGQGTRLTVV.

This clone was seen a handful of times. The rearrangement links TRBV9 to TRBJ2-2, with D perhaps assigned TRBD1 or TRBD2 (5 bases each). From germline, CDR1 is SGDLS and CDR2 YYNGEE. The CDR3 has 15 amino acids. V was trimmed by 3 bases and J by 8 bases, leaving 17 bases between them. The CDR3 bases are TGTGCCAGCAGCGGAGGGGTTTCCATAAGGGGGGAGCTGTTTTTT. It translates to CASSGGVSIRGELFF.

The gene calls are TRBV6-5 and TRBJ2-5; D tentatively reads TRBD1 or TRBD2 (5 bases each). Deletions cut 0 bases from V and 0 bases from J, with 11 bases between. The germline CDR1 and CDR2 sequences are MNHEY and SVGAGI. The CDR3 covers 16 residues. The CDR3 coding sequence is TGTGCCAGCAGTTACTCTACTCCGGGACACCAAGAGACCCAGTACTTC. Its protein is CASSYSTPGHQETQYF.

V and J are TRBV5-4 and TRBJ2-3; 8 bases agree with TRBD2. The CDR3 is 16 residues long. Per germline, CDR1 SGHNT and CDR2 YYREEE (reference sequence). Trimming removed 0 bases from V and 1 base from J; junction bases left unmatched: 4. The CDR3 protein is CASSLEGTSGTDTQYF. Here the CDR3 DNA reads TGTGCCAGCAGCTTGGAAGGGACTAGTGGCACAGATACGCAGTATTTT.

The chain recombines TRBV19 with TRBJ2-2; D is perhaps TRBD1 (5 bases). The CDR3 length is 15 residues. Deletions cut 9 bases from V and 1 base from J, with 15 bases between. The germline V gene encodes CDR1 LNHDA and CDR2 SQIVND (reference sequence). CDR3 DNA: TGTGCCAGCCACAAAAGACAGAGGAACACCGGGGAGCTGTTTTTT. Protein sequence: CASHKRQRNTGELFF.

The V call is TRBV7-2, the J call TRBJ2-1; weak D call: TRBD2 (6 bases). Trimming removed 4 bases at V and 6 bases at J, with 28 bases between. The CDR3 extends over 19 amino acids. The germline CDR1 and CDR2 sequences are SGHTA and FQGNSA. The CDR3 loop reads CASSSGVRGRAARRNEQFF. The CDR3 nucleotides are TGTGCCAGCAGCTCGGGGGTGCGGGGCCGAGCGGCGCGGCGCAATGAGCAGTTCTTC.

This clone appeared a single time. The chain is built from TRBV11-1 and TRBJ1-1; no definite D call. V gave up 5 bases and J gave up 0 bases, with 7 bases separating them. CDR1 and CDR2 from the germline V gene are SGHAT and FQDESV (reference sequence). This CDR3 region has 13 residues. The CDR3 region is CASSLDMNTEAFF. CDR3 DNA sequence: TGTGCCAGCAGCCTCGACATGAACACTGAAGCTTTCTTT.

This clone appeared a single time. The rearrangement uses TRBV10-3 and TRBJ2-2; the D gene is possibly TRBD1 (6 bases). CDR3 size: 14 residues. Germline CDR1 reads ENHRY; CDR2 reads SYGVKD. V was trimmed by 7 bases and J by 6 bases, leaving 15 bases between them. The chain's CDR3 is CAIKEGGEAGELFF. CDR3 in DNA: TGTGCCATCAAAGAAGGGGGAGAAGCCGGGGAGCTGTTTTTT.

This clone was seen only once. This sequence joins TRBV27 and TRBJ2-7; perhaps TRBD2 as D (5 bases). Trimming took 6 bases from V and 7 from J, leaving 19 bases between them. This CDR3 has 14 amino acids. Germline assignment: CDR1 MNHEY and CDR2 SMNVEV (reference sequence). CDR3 coding DNA: TGTGCCAGCAGGTTAACGAACGGGAACCGGGAGCAGTACTTC. Translation: CASRLTNGNREQYF.

The V and J genes are TRBV5-4 and TRBJ2-3, with TRBD2 matching 7 bases. The CDR3 runs 16 residues. Looked up from germline, CDR1 is SGHNT and CDR2 is YYREEE (reference sequence). The V segment lost 0 bases and the J segment 0 bases; nucleotides outside the gene matches: 4. CDR3 amino acids: CASSLGVGRSTDTQYF. CDR3 bases: TGTGCCAGCAGCTTGGGTGTCGGGAGGAGCACAGATACGCAGTATTTT.

To note about this clone: At one boundary the junction diverges from the germline segment, which might be a read error. J is TRBJ2-7 and V is TRBV5-1; D is unclear. CDR1 and CDR2 (germline): SGHRS, YFSETQ. The CDR3 runs 14 residues. The CDR3 sequence: CASSLESVSYEQYF. CDR3 bases: TGCGCCAGCAGTTTGGAGTCAGTCTCCTACGAGCAGTACTTC.

The chain combines TRBV18 with TRBJ1-3; possibly TRBD1 for D (5 bases). CDR3 length: 13 amino acids. Between the trimmed V and J ends, which lost 4 bases and 6 bases, there was a span of 10 bases. The germline V gene encodes CDR1 KGHSH and CDR2 LQKENI. This chain's CDR3 is CASSQGTENTIYF. CDR3 DNA: TGTGCCAGCTCACAGGGGACGGAAAACACCATATATTTT.

The J gene is TRBJ2-5, the V gene TRBV7-2, with 8 positions matching TRBD1. The CDR3 length is 15 residues. V lost 4 bases to trimming and J lost 1 base; unmatched junction nucleotides: 5. Germline V gene lookup returns CDR1 SGHTA and CDR2 FQGNSA. The CDR3 region is CASSSNQGAQETQYF. The CDR3 DNA is TGTGCCAGCAGCTCTAACCAGGGGGCCCAAGAGACCCAGTACTTC.

V gene TRBV11-2 combines with J gene TRBJ1-5; D ambiguous. In germline, CDR1 is SGHAT, CDR2 FQNNGV. The CDR3 loop spans 15 amino acids. Trimming took 0 bases from V and 2 from J, leaving 8 bases between them. CDR3 in amino acids: CASSLDQTRNQPQHF. CDR3 nucleotide sequence: TGTGCCAGCAGCTTAGATCAGACCCGCAATCAGCCCCAGCATTTT.

CDR3 sequence (DNA): TGTGCCAGCAGTTATTTGGATCAGCCCCAGCATTTT. Amino acid sequence: CASSYLDQPQHF. The V gene is TRBV27, the J gene TRBJ1-5, with D uncertain. The V gene's germline CDR1 is MNHEY and CDR2 SMNVEV (reference sequence). This CDR3 spans 12 amino acids. Between the trimmed V and J ends, which lost 4 bases and 5 bases, there was a span of 6 bases.

This sequence joins TRBV11-3 and TRBJ2-1; 7 positions agree with TRBD1. Germline V gene lookup returns CDR1 SGHNT and CDR2 YENEEA. This CDR3 has 14 residues. J gave up 0 bases and V 5 bases, and 1 base lay outside the gene matches. The CDR3 DNA follows: TGTGCCAGCAGCCGGGACAGCTCCTACAATGAGCAGTTCTTC. Its protein product is CASSRDSSYNEQFF.

The chain is built from TRBV25-1 and TRBJ2-7; D possibly corresponds to TRBD1 (5 bases). Germline CDR1 and CDR2: MGHDK and SYGVNS. The CDR3 length is 13 residues. The V gene lost 7 bases and the J gene lost 0 bases, with 10 bases spanning the gap. CDR3 region: CASTDSLSYEQYF. The DNA for the CDR3 is TGTGCCAGCACTGACAGCCTCTCCTACGAGCAGTACTTC.

The chain recombines TRBV5-1 with TRBJ2-1; D unresolved. CDR1 SGHRS and CDR2 YFSETQ come from the germline V gene. This CDR3 has 15 amino acids. Trimming removed 0 bases from V and 1 base from J, with 8 bases in between. The DNA of the CDR3 is TGCGCCAGCAGCTTGGCAGCTCCATCCTACAATGAGCAGTTCTTC. The encoded protein is CASSLAAPSYNEQFF.

The chain couples TRBV6-6 to TRBJ2-2, with 7 bases lining up with TRBD1. Trimming removed 6 bases from V and 1 base from J; junction bases left unmatched: 5. Germline CDR1 MNHNY, CDR2 SVGAGI (reference sequence). This CDR3 spans 15 amino acids. The CDR3 here is CASRMGTENTGELFF. CDR3 in DNA: TGTGCCAGCAGGATGGGGACAGAGAACACCGGGGAGCTGTTTTTT.

This sequence joins TRBV7-3 and TRBJ2-3; D call uncertain. This CDR3 region has 14 residues. The V and J ends lost 4 bases and 2 bases respectively, with 10 bases between them. Germline CDR1 and CDR2: SGHTA and FQGTGA. The DNA for the CDR3 is TGTGCCAGCAGCTCCGGGCCTGACACAGATACGCAGTATTTT. The encoded protein is CASSSGPDTDTQYF.

The CDR3, as DNA: TGTGCCTGGAGTGTACCCGGACAGGGATACCTTAGGGATGGCTACACCTTC. This sequence encodes CAWSVPGQGYLRDGYTF. V and J are TRBV30 and TRBJ1-2, with TRBD1 matching over 8 bases. The germline CDR1 and CDR2 sequences are GTSNPN and SVGIG (reference sequence). The trim removed 0 bases at V and 6 bases at J, leaving 15 bases unmatched. This CDR3 spans 17 amino acids.

The V call is TRBV2, the J call TRBJ2-3; D remains unclear. Trimming removed 6 bases at V and 2 bases at J, with 6 bases between. This CDR3 has 12 amino acids. Germline assignment: CDR1 SNHLY and CDR2 FYNNEI. CDR3: CASSPFTDTQYF. The DNA for the CDR3 is TGTGCCAGCAGCCCTTTCACAGATACGCAGTATTTT.

This chain links TRBV7-9 with TRBJ1-4; 7 positions agree with TRBD1. The CDR3 is made up of 13 amino acids. After removal of 7 bases from V and 7 bases from J, the junction contained 6 bases not matched to a gene. Germline V gene lookup returns CDR1 SEHNR and CDR2 FQNEAQ (reference sequence). CDR3 DNA: TGTGCCAGCACAACAGGGGTTATTGAAAAACTGTTTTTT. It is translated as CASTTGVIEKLFF.

This clone was found a few times. The chain couples TRBV19 to TRBJ2-7; D perhaps matches TRBD2 (5 bases). The germline V and J ends were trimmed by 1 base and 6 bases, with 7 bases remaining between them. This CDR3 comprises 12 residues. CDR1 LNHDA and CDR2 SQIVND come from the germline V gene (reference sequence). CDR3 DNA sequence: TGTGCCAGTAGTATAGGAGGGTCCGAGCAGTACTTC. Translation gives CASSIGGSEQYF.

In its sample, this clone ranks as medium-sized. The chain recombines TRBV18 with TRBJ1-1; tentative D call: TRBD1 (5 bases). The CDR3 is made up of 17 amino acids. V lost 6 bases and J 1 base, leaving 21 bases between the germline ends. Germline V lookup: CDR1 KGHSH, CDR2 LQKENI. The CDR3: CASSITNLGTKNTEAFF. DNA for the CDR3: TGTGCCAGCTCCATCACGAATTTGGGGACCAAGAACACTGAAGCTTTCTTT.

The rearrangement links TRBV5-4 to TRBJ2-5; 9 bases agree with TRBD1. Germline CDR1 and CDR2: SGHNT and YYREEE (reference sequence). This CDR3 is 14 amino acids long. The V segment lost 4 bases and the J segment 5 bases; nucleotides outside the gene matches: 6. The CDR3 DNA reads as TGTGCCAGCAGCCCGACAGGGGGGAGGGAGACCCAGTACTTC. Translating it yields CASSPTGGRETQYF.

The chain carries TRBV2 and TRBJ1-5; tentative D call: TRBD1 (5 bases). V lost 0 bases and J 3 bases, leaving 9 bases between the germline ends. Germline CDR1 reads SNHLY; CDR2 reads FYNNEI. This CDR3 contains 15 residues. This chain's CDR3 is CASSEARGNNQPQHF. The CDR3 DNA follows: TGTGCCAGCAGTGAAGCAAGGGGAAACAATCAGCCCCAGCATTTT.